This T cell receptor (beta chain) was retrieved from a study of T cells in Graves' hyperthyroidism and ophthalmopathy. Study overall: Peripheral blood was collected at initial diagnosis, before any treatment. Notes on the study in general: A median approximately 6.5 months before onset, the model predicted ophthalmopathy.

Amplification of TCR beta CDR3 regions used RNA as the template. The HTBI primer set was used in a first-round RT-PCR of the TCR CDR3. TCRdb reprocessed the multiplex PCR reads via MiXCR and lists one record per CDR3 protein. The sample holds approximately 420,000 distinct CDR3 sequences, roughly 15% seen once. The J segment lost 0 bases and the V segment lost 4 bases, leaving 3 bases of the junction unmatched. The CDR3 covers 16 residues. The germline V gene has CDR1 LGHDT and CDR2 YNNKEL (reference sequence). This clonotype occurred many times. Its antigen is not identified. The sequence was collected from a woman aged 18-35 years with Graves' hyperthyroidism. The sequenced sample was blood. The chain links TRBV3-1 to TRBJ2-3, with 11 bases that match TRBD2. Here the CDR3 reads CASSPLAGGSTDTQYF. The DNA of the CDR3 is TGTGCCAGCAGCCCATTAGCGGGAGGGAGCACAGATACGCAGTATTTT.